A selection of T cell receptor beta chains follows, all from one sample in a study of T cell repertoires in cytomegalovirus infection. A single record per CDR3 protein comes from TCRdb applying MiXCR to the reads. The sample includes about 180,000 distinct CDR3 sequences, about 18% of them seen just once. Sequencing was done on a sample of CD8+ T cells from PBMCs. These receptors were obtained from a human donor in good health (CMV status not recorded). Some clones in this sample may be carry-over from other donors' samples. CDR3s include the opening cysteine and the closing phenylalanine or tryptophan. Each record gives: clone size, V gene, J gene, D gene, CDR3 protein, CDR3 DNA. D genes are given only for firm matches. Size is omitted from some rows. Given values are once, few, many or a class for expanded clones.

>few|TRBV6-2/TRBV6-3|TRBJ2-5|.
CASNTPMEPQETQYF
TGTGCCAGCAATACTCCGATGGAACCTCAAGAGACCCAGTACTTC
>.|TRBV12-5|TRBJ2-7|.
CARGPDSSYEQYF
TGTGCTCGTGGCCCGGACTCATCCTACGAGCAGTACTTC
>few|TRBV4-3|TRBJ2-5|TRBD1
CASSQGDRGTETQYF
TGCGCCAGCAGCCAAGGGGACAGGGGAACAGAGACCCAGTACTTC
>few|TRBV28|TRBJ2-1|.
CASSLSRGLRDEQFF
TGTGCCAGCAGTTTATCCCGGGGGCTACGGGATGAGCAGTTCTTC
>.|TRBV6-2/TRBV6-3|TRBJ2-7|.
CAAKAAGASYEQYF
TGTGCCGCCAAAGCTGCAGGGGCATCCTACGAGCAGTACTTC
>.|TRBV13|TRBJ2-5|TRBD2
CASLMRLAFQETQYF
TGTGCCAGCTTAATGCGACTAGCTTTTCAGGAGACCCAGTACTTC
>few|TRBV7-3|TRBJ2-2|.
CASSPSGNTGELFF
TGTGCCAGCAGCCCCAGCGGAAACACCGGGGAGCTGTTTTTT
>few|TRBV7-6|TRBJ2-3|TRBD1
CASSRIPPGQGTTDTQYF
TGTGCCAGCAGTCGGATCCCTCCGGGACAGGGCACCACAGATACGCAGTATTTT
>.|TRBV7-2|TRBJ1-1|.
CASSIAAGEAFF
TGTGCCAGCAGCATAGCGGCAGGGGAAGCTTTCTTT
>few|TRBV11-3|TRBJ1-1|.
CASSLRWYTEAFF
TGTGCCAGCAGCTTGAGGTGGTACACTGAAGCTTTCTTT
>many|TRBV28|TRBJ1-5|.
CASSFPGQVGNQPQHF
TGTGCCAGCAGTTTTCCCGGGCAGGTTGGCAATCAGCCCCAGCATTTT
>few|TRBV12-5|TRBJ1-1|.
CASGLERNTEAFF
TGTGCTAGTGGTTTGGAAAGGAACACTGAAGCTTTCTTT
>.|TRBV7-9|TRBJ2-7|TRBD2
CASSPRTSGRYEQYF
TGTGCCAGCAGCCCCCGGACTAGCGGACGCTACGAGCAGTACTTC
>.|TRBV27|TRBJ2-7|TRBD1
CASSLSGPGGAEQYF
TGTGCCAGCAGTCTTTCCGGGCCAGGGGGCGCCGAGCAGTACTTC
>few|TRBV27|TRBJ2-1|.
CASSFKGPYNEQFF
TGTGCCAGCAGTTTTAAGGGCCCCTACAATGAGCAGTTCTTC
>few|TRBV7-8|TRBJ1-1|.
CASSSQRPNTEAFF
TGTGCCAGCAGCTCACAGAGACCGAACACTGAAGCTTTCTTT
>.|TRBV11-3|TRBJ2-3|.
CASSRGVTDTQYF
TGTGCCAGCAGCCGCGGAGTCACAGATACGCAGTATTTT
>few|TRBV4-1|TRBJ2-2|.
CASSQEDYPFANTGELFF
TGCGCCAGCAGCCAAGAAGACTACCCGTTCGCGAACACCGGGGAGCTGTTTTTT
>.|TRBV5-5|TRBJ2-1|.
CASRRGAAGEQFF
TGTGCCAGCAGACGCGGGGCGGCGGGTGAGCAGTTCTTC
>.|TRBV28|TRBJ2-7|.
CASSFSVSVSYEQYF
TGTGCCAGCAGTTTTTCGGTTTCCGTTTCCTACGAGCAGTACTTC
>.|TRBV11-2|TRBJ1-2|.
CASSLEFNYGYTF
TGTGCCAGCAGCTTAGAGTTTAACTATGGCTACACCTTC
>few|TRBV7-2|TRBJ2-1|.
CASSSLYEQFF
TGTGCCAGCAGCTCCCTTTATGAGCAGTTCTTC
>.|TRBV14|TRBJ2-3|.
CASSQSDTQYF
TGTGCCAGCAGCCAATCAGATACGCAGTATTTT
>.|TRBV2|TRBJ2-2|TRBD1
CASGWGQGGNTGELFF
TGTGCCAGCGGGTGGGGACAGGGAGGAAACACCGGGGAGCTGTTTTTT
>.|TRBV29-1|TRBJ1-1|TRBD1
CSVAQGVTEAFF
TGCAGCGTGGCGCAGGGGGTCACTGAAGCTTTCTTT
>.|TRBV28|TRBJ1-2|.
CASSLDSPLGYTF
TGTGCCAGCAGCCTGGACAGCCCCTTGGGCTACACCTTC
>.|TRBV6-2/TRBV6-3|TRBJ1-1|.
CASTLGGSEAFF
TGTGCCAGCACCTTAGGCGGGAGTGAAGCTTTCTTT
>.|TRBV2|TRBJ2-3|.
CASSEHEADTQYF
TGTGCCAGCAGTGAGCATGAGGCAGATACGCAGTATTTT
>.|TRBV2|TRBJ2-3|TRBD2
CASRGGADTQYF
TGTGCCAGCCGCGGGGGGGCCGATACGCAGTATTTT
>few|TRBV7-6|TRBJ2-5|.
CASSAGTYSQETQYF
TGTGCCAGCAGCGCCGGGACGTACTCTCAAGAGACCCAGTACTTC
>.|TRBV6-2/TRBV6-3|TRBJ2-1|.
CASSLDLLGYNEQFF
TGTGCCAGCAGCCTGGATCTTCTTGGATACAATGAGCAGTTCTTC
>few|TRBV28|TRBJ1-2|.
CASRSLVQDGIYGYTF
TGTGCCAGCAGGTCTTTAGTTCAGGATGGGATTTATGGCTACACCTTC
>few|TRBV11-2|TRBJ2-5|TRBD2
CASSLVLRTSGAHRKGETQYF
TGTGCCAGCAGCTTAGTTCTCCGGACTAGCGGTGCTCACCGAAAAGGGGAGACCCAGTACTTC
>many|TRBV5-6|TRBJ1-6|TRBD1
CASSLYGQGDSPLHF
TGTGCCAGCAGCTTGTACGGACAGGGGGATTCACCCCTCCACTTT
>.|TRBV7-2|TRBJ1-5|.
CASSLDGRGNQPQHF
TGTGCCAGCAGCTTAGATGGGAGGGGCAATCAGCCCCAGCATTTT
>.|TRBV12-3/TRBV12-4|TRBJ1-2|.
CASSLEALYGYTF
TGTGCCAGCAGTTTAGAGGCACTCTATGGCTACACCTTC
>few|TRBV12-3/TRBV12-4|TRBJ2-1|TRBD2
CASSYGGGVYNEQFF
TGTGCCAGCAGTTACGGGGGGGGGGTTTACAATGAGCAGTTCTTC
>.|TRBV7-9|TRBJ1-1|TRBD1
CASSLSGGKNTEAFF
TGTGCCAGCAGCCTCTCAGGGGGCAAGAACACTGAAGCTTTCTTT
>few|TRBV20-1|TRBJ1-1|.
CSARGSDGETEAFF
TGCAGTGCTAGAGGTTCGGACGGTGAGACTGAAGCTTTCTTT
>few|TRBV5-5|TRBJ2-7|TRBD1
CASSSRGPYEQYF
TGTGCCAGCAGCTCGAGGGGGCCCTACGAGCAGTACTTC
>.|TRBV27|TRBJ2-1|.
CASSFSGIQFF
TGTGCCAGCAGTTTTTCCGGGATTCAGTTCTTC
>.|TRBV6-6|TRBJ2-7|TRBD1
CATWTGSYEQYF
TGTGCCACCTGGACAGGATCCTACGAGCAGTACTTC
>few|TRBV7-9|TRBJ1-6|.
CASSLHRSDNSPLHF
TGTGCCAGCAGCTTACATCGGAGCGATAATTCACCCCTCCACTTT
>many|TRBV7-9|TRBJ2-7|.
CASSLTSYEQYF
TGTGCCAGCAGCCTCACCTCCTACGAGCAGTACTTC
>few|TRBV3-1|TRBJ2-3|TRBD1
CASSQGLGQGDSDTQYF
TGTGCCAGCAGCCAGGGCCTGGGACAGGGGGATTCAGATACGCAGTATTTT
>.|TRBV20-1|TRBJ1-3|.
CSAILPGFGNTIYF
TGCAGTGCTATACTCCCAGGGTTTGGAAACACCATATATTTT
>few|TRBV6-5|TRBJ1-1|TRBD1
CASSSLGTGSWGETEAFF
TGTGCCAGCAGTTCCCTCGGGACAGGGAGCTGGGGGGAGACTGAAGCTTTCTTT
>.|TRBV6-2/TRBV6-3|TRBJ1-5|.
CASSYFAAGRQPQHF
TGTGCCAGCAGTTACTTCGCGGCAGGGAGGCAGCCCCAGCATTTT
>.|TRBV11-2|TRBJ2-5|.
CASSKTGPQETQYF
TGTGCCAGCAGCAAAACGGGACCTCAAGAGACCCAGTACTTC
>few|TRBV6-2/TRBV6-3|TRBJ2-1|.
CASSYPWPGARSYNEQFF
TGTGCCAGCAGTTACCCTTGGCCGGGTGCACGCTCCTACAATGAGCAGTTCTTC
>many|TRBV6-1|TRBJ1-5|.
CASSDGRMVKQPQHF
TGTGCCAGCAGTGATGGGCGAATGGTAAAGCAGCCCCAGCATTTT
>.|TRBV14|TRBJ1-1|.
CASRPRDPNTEAFF
TGTGCCAGCCGCCCACGGGACCCGAACACTGAAGCTTTCTTT
>many|TRBV7-9|TRBJ1-1|.
CASSLGGENTEAFF
TGTGCCAGCAGCTTAGGGGGAGAGAACACTGAAGCTTTCTTT
>few|TRBV6-2/TRBV6-3|TRBJ1-3|.
CASSYRDPGSGNTIYF
TGTGCCAGCAGTTATCGGGACCCCGGCTCTGGAAACACCATATATTTT
>few|TRBV7-9|TRBJ2-1|.
CASSLGGTPYNEQFF
TGTGCCAGCAGCTTAGGCGGGACACCCTACAATGAGCAGTTCTTC
>few|TRBV6-5|TRBJ1-5|TRBD1
CASRQGSSNQPQHF
TGTGCCAGCAGACAGGGGTCTAGCAATCAGCCCCAGCATTTT
>.|TRBV7-2|TRBJ2-1|TRBD2
CASSLVGSGSSYNEQFF
TGTGCCAGCAGCTTAGTGGGTAGCGGGAGCTCCTACAATGAGCAGTTCTTC
>.|TRBV7-2|TRBJ1-2|.
CASSLGGQNGYTF
TGTGCCAGCAGCTTAGGGGGGCAGAATGGCTACACCTTC
>.|TRBV30|TRBJ1-5|TRBD1
CAWGTGAGQPQHF
TGTGCCTGGGGGACAGGGGCGGGTCAGCCCCAGCATTTT
>.|TRBV11-1|TRBJ2-5|TRBD1
CASSLVWRSGGKTQYF
TGTGCCAGCAGCTTAGTATGGAGGTCAGGGGGAAAGACCCAGTACTTC